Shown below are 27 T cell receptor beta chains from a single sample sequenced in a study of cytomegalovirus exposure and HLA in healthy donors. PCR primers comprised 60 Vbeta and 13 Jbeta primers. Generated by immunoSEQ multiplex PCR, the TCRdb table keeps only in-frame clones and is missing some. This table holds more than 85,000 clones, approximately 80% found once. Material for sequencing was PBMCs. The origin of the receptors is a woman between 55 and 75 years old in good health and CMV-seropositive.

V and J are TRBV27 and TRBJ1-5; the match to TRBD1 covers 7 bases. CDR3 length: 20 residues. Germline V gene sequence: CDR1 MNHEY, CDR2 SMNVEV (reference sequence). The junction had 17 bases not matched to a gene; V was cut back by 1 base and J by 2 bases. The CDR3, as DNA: TGTGCCAGCAGTTTATATCCACCCACCACGACAGGGTTCGGCAATCAGCCCCAGCATTTT. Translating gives CASSLYPPTTTGFGNQPQHF.

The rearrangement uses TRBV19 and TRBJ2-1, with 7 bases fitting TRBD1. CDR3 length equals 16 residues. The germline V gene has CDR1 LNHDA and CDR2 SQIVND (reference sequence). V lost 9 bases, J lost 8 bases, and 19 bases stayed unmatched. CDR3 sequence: CASRFKGAQGIDEQFF. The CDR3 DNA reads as TGTGCCAGCCGCTTTAAGGGGGCCCAAGGGATCGATGAGCAGTTCTTC.

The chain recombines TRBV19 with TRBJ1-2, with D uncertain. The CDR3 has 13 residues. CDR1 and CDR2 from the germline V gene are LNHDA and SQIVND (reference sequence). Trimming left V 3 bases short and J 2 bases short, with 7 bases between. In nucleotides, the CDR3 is TGTGCCAGTAGTATTAGTCGAAACTATGGCTACACCTTC. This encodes CASSISRNYGYTF.

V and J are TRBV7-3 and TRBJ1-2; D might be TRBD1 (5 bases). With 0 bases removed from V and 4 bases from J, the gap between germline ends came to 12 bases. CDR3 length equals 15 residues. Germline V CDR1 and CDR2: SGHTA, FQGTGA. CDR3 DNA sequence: TGTGCCAGCAGCTTAACGTACGGGGGATCCTATGGCTACACCTTC. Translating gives CASSLTYGGSYGYTF.

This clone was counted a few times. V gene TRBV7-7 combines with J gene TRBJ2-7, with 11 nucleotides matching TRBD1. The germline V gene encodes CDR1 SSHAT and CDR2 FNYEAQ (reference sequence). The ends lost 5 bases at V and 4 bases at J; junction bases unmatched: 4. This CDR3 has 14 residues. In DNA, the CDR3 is TGTGCCAGCAGCCCTGGGACAGGGGGATACGAGCAGTACTTC. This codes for CASSPGTGGYEQYF.

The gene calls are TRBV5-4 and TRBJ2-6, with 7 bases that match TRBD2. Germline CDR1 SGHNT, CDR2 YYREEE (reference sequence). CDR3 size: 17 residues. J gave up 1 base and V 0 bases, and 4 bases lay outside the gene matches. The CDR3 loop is CASSLGGGSSGANVLTF. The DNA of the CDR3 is TGTGCCAGCAGCTTGGGGGGGGGAAGTTCTGGGGCCAACGTCCTGACTTTC.

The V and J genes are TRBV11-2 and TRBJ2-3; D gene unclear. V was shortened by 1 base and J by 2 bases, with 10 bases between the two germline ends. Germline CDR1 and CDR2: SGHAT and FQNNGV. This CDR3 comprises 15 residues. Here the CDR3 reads CASSLGLGVTDTQYF. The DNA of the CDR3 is TGTGCCAGCAGCTTAGGGCTAGGAGTCACAGATACGCAGTATTTT.

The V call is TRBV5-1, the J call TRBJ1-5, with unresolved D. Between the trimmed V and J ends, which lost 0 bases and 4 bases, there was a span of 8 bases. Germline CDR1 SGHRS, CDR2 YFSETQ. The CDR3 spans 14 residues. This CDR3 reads CASSLGESNQPQHF. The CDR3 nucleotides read TGCGCCAGCAGCTTGGGGGAGTCGAATCAGCCCCAGCATTTT.

The CDR3 coding sequence is TGTGCCAGCAGCCGAGGGACTAGCGGGAGCTACGAGCAGTACTTC. It specifies CASSRGTSGSYEQYF. The chain links TRBV5-8 to TRBJ2-7; TRBD2 aligns across 14 bases. CDR3 length equals 15 residues. The trim removed 4 bases at V and 3 bases at J, leaving 3 bases unmatched. Germline V lookup: CDR1 SGHTS, CDR2 YDEGEE.

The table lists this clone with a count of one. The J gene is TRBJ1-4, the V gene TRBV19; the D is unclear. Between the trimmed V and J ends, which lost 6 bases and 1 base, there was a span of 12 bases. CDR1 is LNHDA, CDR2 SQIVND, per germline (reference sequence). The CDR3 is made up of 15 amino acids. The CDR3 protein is CASRGSGLTNEKLFF. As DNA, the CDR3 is TGTGCCAGTAGGGGTTCAGGACTAACTAATGAAAAACTGTTTTTT. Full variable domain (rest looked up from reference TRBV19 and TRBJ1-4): DGGITQSPKYLFRKEGQNVTLSCEQNLNHDAMYWYRQDPGQGLRLIYYSQIVNDFQKGDIAEGYSVSREKKESFPLTVTSAQKNPTAFYLCASRGSGLTNEKLFFGSGTQLSVL.

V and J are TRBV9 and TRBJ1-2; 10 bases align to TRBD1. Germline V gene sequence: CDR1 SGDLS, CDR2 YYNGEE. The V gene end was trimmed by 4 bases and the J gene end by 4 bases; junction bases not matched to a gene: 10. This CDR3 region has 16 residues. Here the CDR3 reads CASSPQDRGNGYGYTF. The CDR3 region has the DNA TGTGCCAGCAGCCCACAGGACAGGGGGAACGGCTATGGCTACACCTTC.

CDR3 protein: CASSFVRGLAYSTDTQYF. Here the CDR3 DNA reads TGTGCCAGCAGCTTCGTCCGAGGACTAGCCTATAGCACAGATACGCAGTATTTT. This sequence joins TRBV13 and TRBJ2-3, with TRBD2 matching over 8 bases. In germline, CDR1 is PRHDT, CDR2 FYEKMQ (reference sequence). Trimming at V came to 3 bases and at J to 0 bases, leaving 11 bases not matched to a gene. This CDR3 region has 18 residues.

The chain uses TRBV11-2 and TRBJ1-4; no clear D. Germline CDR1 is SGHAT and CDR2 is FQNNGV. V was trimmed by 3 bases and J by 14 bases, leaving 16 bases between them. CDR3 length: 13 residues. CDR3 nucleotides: TGTGCCAGCAGCTTGACCAACGGGTCTCCGCTGTTTTTT. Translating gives CASSLTNGSPLFF. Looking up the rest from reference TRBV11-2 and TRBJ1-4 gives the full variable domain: EAGVAQSPRYKIIEKRQSVAFWCNPISGHATLYWYQQILGQGPKLLIQFQNNGVVDDSQLPKDRFSAERLKGVDSTLKIQPAKLEDSAVYLCASSLTNGSPLFFGSGTQLSVL.

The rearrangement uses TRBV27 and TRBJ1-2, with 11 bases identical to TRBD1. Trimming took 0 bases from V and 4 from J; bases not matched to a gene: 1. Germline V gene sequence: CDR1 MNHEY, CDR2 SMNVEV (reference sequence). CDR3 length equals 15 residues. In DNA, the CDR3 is TGTGCCAGCAGTTTATCGGGGACAGGGGGCTATGGCTACACCTTC. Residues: CASSLSGTGGYGYTF.

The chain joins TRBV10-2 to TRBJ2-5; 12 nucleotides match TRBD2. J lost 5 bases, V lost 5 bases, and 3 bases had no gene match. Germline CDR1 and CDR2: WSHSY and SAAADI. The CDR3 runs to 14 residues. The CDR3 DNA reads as TGCGCCAGCAGTCTGACTAGCGGGAGCGAGACCCAGTACTTC. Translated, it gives CASSLTSGSETQYF.

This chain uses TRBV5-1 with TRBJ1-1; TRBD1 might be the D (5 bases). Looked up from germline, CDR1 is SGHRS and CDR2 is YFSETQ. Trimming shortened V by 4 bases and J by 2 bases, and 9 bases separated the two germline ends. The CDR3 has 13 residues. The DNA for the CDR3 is TGCGCCAGCAGCAATCAGGGAAACACTGAAGCTTTCTTT. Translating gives CASSNQGNTEAFF.

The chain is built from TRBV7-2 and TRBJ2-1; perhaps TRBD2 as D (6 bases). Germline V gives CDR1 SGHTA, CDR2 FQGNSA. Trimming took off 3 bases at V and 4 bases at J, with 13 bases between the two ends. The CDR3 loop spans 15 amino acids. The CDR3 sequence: CASSFFRGTYNEQFF. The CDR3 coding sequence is TGTGCCAGCAGCTTTTTTCGGGGGACGTACAATGAGCAGTTCTTC.

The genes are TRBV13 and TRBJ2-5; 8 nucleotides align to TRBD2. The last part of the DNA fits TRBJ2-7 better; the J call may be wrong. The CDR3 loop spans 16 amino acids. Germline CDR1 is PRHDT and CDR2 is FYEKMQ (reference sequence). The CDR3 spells CASSSTAAGGRYEQYF. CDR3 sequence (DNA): TGTGCCAGCAGCTCCACCGCGGCGGGAGGTCGCTACGAGCAGTACTTC.

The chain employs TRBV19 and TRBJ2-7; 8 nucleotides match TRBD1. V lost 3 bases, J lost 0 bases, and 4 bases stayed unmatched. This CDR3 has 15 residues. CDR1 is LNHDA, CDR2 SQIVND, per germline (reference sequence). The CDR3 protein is CASSIRTGRSYEQYF. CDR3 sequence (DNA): TGTGCCAGTAGTATCAGGACAGGGCGCTCCTACGAGCAGTACTTC.

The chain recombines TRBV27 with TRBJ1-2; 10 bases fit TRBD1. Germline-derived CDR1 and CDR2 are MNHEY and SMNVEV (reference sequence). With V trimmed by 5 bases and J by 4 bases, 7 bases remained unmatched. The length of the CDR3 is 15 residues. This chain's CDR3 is CASSPRTGGGYGYTF. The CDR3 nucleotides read TGTGCCAGCAGTCCCAGGACAGGGGGTGGCTATGGCTACACCTTC.

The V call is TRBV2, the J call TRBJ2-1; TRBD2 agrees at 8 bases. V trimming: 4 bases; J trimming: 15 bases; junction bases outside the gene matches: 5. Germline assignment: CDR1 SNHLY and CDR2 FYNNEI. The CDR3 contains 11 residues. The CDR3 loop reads CASSVGLVVFF. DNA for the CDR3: TGTGCCAGCAGTGTGGGACTAGTGGTGTTCTTC.

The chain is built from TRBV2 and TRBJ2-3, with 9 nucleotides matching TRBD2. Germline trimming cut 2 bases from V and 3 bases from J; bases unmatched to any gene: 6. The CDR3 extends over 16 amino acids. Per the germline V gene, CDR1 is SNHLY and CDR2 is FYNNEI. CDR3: CASSEWSSGTTDTQYF. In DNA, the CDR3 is TGTGCCAGCAGTGAATGGTCTAGCGGGACGACAGATACGCAGTATTTT.

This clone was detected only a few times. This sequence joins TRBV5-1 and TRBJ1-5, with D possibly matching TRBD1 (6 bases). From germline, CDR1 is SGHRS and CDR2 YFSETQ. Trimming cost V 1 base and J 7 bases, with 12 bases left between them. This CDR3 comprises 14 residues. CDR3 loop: CASSLRGGDQPQHF. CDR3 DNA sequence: TGCGCCAGCAGCTTGAGGGGGGGCGACCAGCCCCAGCATTTT.

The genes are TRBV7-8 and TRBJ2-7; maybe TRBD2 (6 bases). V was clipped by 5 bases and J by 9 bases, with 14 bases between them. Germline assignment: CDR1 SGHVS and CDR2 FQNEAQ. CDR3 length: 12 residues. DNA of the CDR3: TGTGCCAGCAGCAGCGGGCAGGGCTTGCAGTACTTC. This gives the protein CASSSGQGLQYF.

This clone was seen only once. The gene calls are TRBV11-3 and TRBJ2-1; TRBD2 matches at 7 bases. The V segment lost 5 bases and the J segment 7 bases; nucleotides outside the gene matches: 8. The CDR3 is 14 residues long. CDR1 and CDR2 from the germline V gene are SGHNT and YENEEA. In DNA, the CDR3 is TGTGCCAGCAGCCCCCGGACTAGTAGTAATGAGCAGTTCTTC. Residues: CASSPRTSSNEQFF.

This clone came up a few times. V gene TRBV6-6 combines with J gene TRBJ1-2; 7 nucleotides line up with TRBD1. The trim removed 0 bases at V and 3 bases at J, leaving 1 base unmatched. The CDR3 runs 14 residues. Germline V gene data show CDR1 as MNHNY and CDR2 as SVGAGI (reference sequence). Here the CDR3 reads CASSYSGTDYGYTF. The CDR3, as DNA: TGTGCCAGCAGTTACTCGGGGACAGACTATGGCTACACCTTC.

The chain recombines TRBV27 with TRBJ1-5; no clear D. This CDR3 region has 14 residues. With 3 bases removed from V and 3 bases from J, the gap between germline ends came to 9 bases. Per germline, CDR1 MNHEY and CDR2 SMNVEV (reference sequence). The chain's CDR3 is CASSFLASNQPQHF. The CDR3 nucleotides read TGTGCCAGCAGTTTCCTGGCATCCAATCAGCCCCAGCATTTT.